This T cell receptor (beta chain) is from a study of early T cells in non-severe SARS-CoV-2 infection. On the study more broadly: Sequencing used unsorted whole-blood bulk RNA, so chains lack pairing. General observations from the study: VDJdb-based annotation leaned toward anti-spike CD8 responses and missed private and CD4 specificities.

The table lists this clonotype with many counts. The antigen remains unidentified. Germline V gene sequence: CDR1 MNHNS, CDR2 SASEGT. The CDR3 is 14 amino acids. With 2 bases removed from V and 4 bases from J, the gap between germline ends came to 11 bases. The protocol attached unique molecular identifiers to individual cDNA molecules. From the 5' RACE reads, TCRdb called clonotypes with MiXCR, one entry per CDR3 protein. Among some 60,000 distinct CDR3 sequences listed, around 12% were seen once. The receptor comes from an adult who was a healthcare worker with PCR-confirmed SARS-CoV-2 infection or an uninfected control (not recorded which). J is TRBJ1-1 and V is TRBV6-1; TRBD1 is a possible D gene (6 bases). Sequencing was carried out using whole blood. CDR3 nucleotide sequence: TGTGCCAGCAGTGAACGAGGGGGGCTCACTGAAGCTTTCTTT. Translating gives CASSERGGLTEAFF.